This T cell receptor (beta chain) was sequenced during a study of Ad26.COV2.S vaccination and SARS-CoV-2 variants. Study-level information: Donor got 5x10^10 or 1x10^11 viral particles of Ad26.COV2.S. Study-level results: Breadth measured for non-spike TCRs was similar across vaccine and placebo recipients. Substantial breadth was reported for post-vaccination spike-specific CD8+ and CD4+ T cells.

In germline, CDR1 is MNHEY, CDR2 SMNVEV (reference sequence). The CDR3 sequence is 13 residues long. Trimming took off 4 bases at V and 7 bases at J, with 8 bases between the two ends. This clone came up a few times. Its antigen is as yet unknown. At the DNA level, this CDR3 is encoded by other sequences in the same sample as well. The treatment: around 19 received Ad26.COV2.S at low or high dose, single or two shots; 5 received placebo; per-sample allocation not given. Specimen acquisition occurred on day 63 following the initial vaccine or placebo injection. The vaccine antigen was prefusion-stabilized Wuhan SARS-CoV-2 spike. TCRdb keeps only in-frame clones here, not all; method: immunoSEQ multiplex PCR. The profile covers about 350,000 clones, with about 88% appearing a single time and around 3.3% taken by the ten largest.

The source is a person between 18 and 65 years old who received the Ad26.COV2.S COVID-19 vaccine or a placebo. Material: peripheral blood, obtained in a trial of Ad26.COV2.S vaccine versus placebo. The chain joins TRBV27 to TRBJ1-6; D is perhaps TRBD1 (5 bases). The DNA for the CDR3 is TGTGCCAGCAGTTGGGAGGGGAATTCACCCCTCCACTTT. Protein: CASSWEGNSPLHF.